These 25 T cell receptor beta chains came from one sample sequenced in a study of regulatory T cells in long-lasting Graves disease. The TCR beta library used iRepertoire HTBI primers with Arm-PCR amplification of CDR3. TCRdb reprocessed the multiplex PCR reads via MiXCR and lists one record per CDR3 protein. The table shows roughly 470,000 distinct CDR3 sequences, with around 21% occurring only once. The time point was: persistent/refractory GD, antithyroid drugs over 5 years with positive TRAb. The TCR library used RNA extracted from PBMCs. The sequenced sample was peripheral blood mononuclear cells (PBMCs), obtained when the disease was refractory, from a patient treated with antithyroid drugs. The source is a female donor with Graves disease.

For this clonotype: A much larger clone lies one base from this, so it may be a read error. The V gene is TRBV20-1, the J gene TRBJ2-7; a weak D match, TRBD1 (5 bases). With 7 bases removed from V and 0 bases from J, the gap between germline ends came to 13 bases. Germline V gene lookup returns CDR1 DFQATT and CDR2 SNEGSKA (reference sequence). The CDR3 spans 13 residues. The CDR3 region is CSGDSISSYEQYF. CDR3 coding DNA: TGCAGTGGTGACAGTATAAGCTCCTACGAGCAGTACTTC.

This clonotype was picked up many times. The CDR3 protein is CASSLGGLAGNYEQYF. CDR3 DNA: TGTGCCAGCAGTCTCGGGGGGCTAGCGGGAAACTACGAGCAGTACTTC. The chain combines TRBV28 with TRBJ2-7; 9 nucleotides agree with TRBD2. CDR1 is MDHEN, CDR2 SYDVKM, per germline. V dropped 5 bases and J dropped 3; count of bases not matched to a gene: 11. This CDR3 is built from 16 residues.

This clonotype appeared a few times. The chain recombines TRBV7-9 with TRBJ2-7; TRBD2 matches 7 bases. J gave up 4 bases and V 5 bases, and 11 bases lay outside the gene matches. Germline CDR1 reads SEHNR; CDR2 reads FQNEAQ (reference sequence). The CDR3 has 15 residues. The DNA for the CDR3 is TGTGCCAGCAGCGGTCCGCTAGCGGAGTTTTACGAGCAGTACTTC. As protein: CASSGPLAEFYEQYF. Supplemented by reference TRBV7-9 and TRBJ2-7, the full variable domain reads DTGVSQNPRHKITKRGQNVTFRCDPISEHNRLYWYRQTLGQGPEFLTYFQNEAQLEKSRLLSDRFSAERPKGSFSTLEIQRTEQGDSAMYLCASSGPLAEFYEQYFGPGTRLTVT.

This clonotype was seen at least ten times. This chain uses TRBV28 with TRBJ2-7; D possibly corresponds to TRBD2 (6 bases). The germline V gene encodes CDR1 MDHEN and CDR2 SYDVKM. The CDR3 is 15 amino acids. V dropped 6 bases and J dropped 6 bases, with 21 bases sitting between them. In DNA, the CDR3 is TGTGCCAGCAGCCCCGCCCAGGGACTGGGGGTCGAGCAGTACTTC. Translation: CASSPAQGLGVEQYF. Variable domain in full (rest from reference TRBV28 and TRBJ2-7): DVKVTQSSRYLVKRTGEKVFLECVQDMDHENMFWYRQDPGLGLRLIYFSYDVKMKEKGDIPEGYSVSREKKERFSLILESASTNQTSMYLCASSPAQGLGVEQYFGPGTRLTVT.

This clonotype was picked up a small number of times. The rearrangement joins TRBV5-5 to TRBJ2-1; 8 bases line up with TRBD2. The CDR3 runs to 17 residues. The V gene end was trimmed by 2 bases and the J gene end by 1 base; junction bases not matched to a gene: 8. Per the germline V gene, CDR1 is SGHKS and CDR2 is YYEKEE (reference sequence). CDR3 in DNA: TGTGCCAGCAGCTTTCCGGCGTCTAGCGGGTCCTACAATGAGCAGTTCTTC. Protein product: CASSFPASSGSYNEQFF.

The chain carries TRBV20-1 and TRBJ1-1, with D hard to call. The CDR3 length is 12 residues. Germline lookup yields CDR1 DFQATT and CDR2 SNEGSKA (reference sequence). V lost 3 bases, J lost 0 bases, and 5 bases lay in between. The CDR3 sequence: CSARVLNTEAFF. In nucleotides, the CDR3 is TGCAGTGCTAGGGTCCTGAACACTGAAGCTTTCTTT.

This clonotype was detected a few times. This sequence joins TRBV12-3 or TRBV12-4 and TRBJ2-7; D is possibly TRBD1 or TRBD2 (5 bases each). The CDR3 contains 14 residues. The V and J ends lost 4 bases and 3 bases respectively, with 13 bases between them. The CDR3 DNA reads as TGTGCCAGCAGTTACCCGGGACGTAACTACGAGCAGTACTTC. Amino acid sequence: CASSYPGRNYEQYF.

The gene calls are TRBV18 and TRBJ1-1, with 11 bases fitting TRBD1. V was pared by 3 bases and J by 1 base, with 4 bases of the junction left unmatched. CDR1 KGHSH and CDR2 LQKENI come from the germline V gene. There are 16 residues in the CDR3. The CDR3 protein is CASSPRGTGGNTEAFF. As DNA, the CDR3 is TGTGCCAGCTCACCGAGGGGGACAGGGGGGAACACTGAAGCTTTCTTT.

This clonotype was seen repeatedly, ten times or more. This chain connects TRBV29-1 to TRBJ2-7; TRBD2 is a possible D gene (5 bases). The CDR3 loop spans 12 amino acids. The V end was cut by 4 bases, the J end by 3 bases, with 10 bases between. Looked up from germline, CDR1 is SQVTM and CDR2 is ANQGSEA. The CDR3 DNA sequence: TGCAGCGTTGGACGAAGCGGCTACGAGCAGTACTTC. This codes for CSVGRSGYEQYF.

The table lists this clonotype with a few counts. The rearrangement joins TRBV25-1 to TRBJ1-6; maybe TRBD1 (5 bases). V shed 8 bases and J shed 6 bases, with 14 bases lying between them. Looked up from germline, CDR1 is MGHDK and CDR2 is SYGVNS. This CDR3 is 14 amino acids long. The CDR3 bases are TGTGCCAGCTCCTTTGCTCAGGGTAATTCACCCCTCCACTTT. This translates into CASSFAQGNSPLHF.

In its sample, this clonotype was seen a few times. V gene TRBV30 combines with J gene TRBJ2-6; the D is unclear. Germline V gene lookup returns CDR1 GTSNPN and CDR2 SVGIG (reference sequence). V lost 0 bases, J lost 0 bases, and 9 bases lay in between. This CDR3 comprises 16 residues. This chain's CDR3 is CAWSVPVSSGANVLTF. DNA for the CDR3: TGTGCCTGGAGTGTACCCGTTAGCTCTGGGGCCAACGTCCTGACTTTC.

The rearrangement uses TRBV7-9 and TRBJ2-7, with 7 bases aligning to TRBD2. The CDR3 is 13 amino acids. Trimming at V came to 5 bases and at J to 3 bases, leaving 4 bases not matched to a gene. Germline CDR1 is SEHNR and CDR2 is FQNEAQ (reference sequence). The CDR3 protein is CASSGLDGYEQYF. The CDR3 coding sequence is TGTGCCAGCAGCGGACTAGACGGCTACGAGCAGTACTTC. The full variable domain, in which reference TRBV7-9 and TRBJ2-7 provide the parts outside the CDR3, is DTGVSQNPRHKITKRGQNVTFRCDPISEHNRLYWYRQTLGQGPEFLTYFQNEAQLEKSRLLSDRFSAERPKGSFSTLEIQRTEQGDSAMYLCASSGLDGYEQYFGPGTRLTVT.

For this clonotype: One base away lies a much larger clone, so this may be a sequencing read error. The chain employs TRBV30 and TRBJ1-2, with a possible D match to TRBD1 (6 bases). Looked up from germline, CDR1 is GTSNPN and CDR2 is SVGIG (reference sequence). V was trimmed by 0 bases and J by 7 bases, leaving 12 bases between them. The CDR3 extends over 13 amino acids. The CDR3 DNA reads TGTGCCTGGAGTGTATCGGGGGGCTTTGGCTACACCTTC. This translates into CAWSVSGGFGYTF.

Turning to this clonotype: With a much larger clone just one base away, this may be a read error. This chain connects TRBV6-4 to TRBJ2-5, with TRBD2 matching over 7 bases. Germline values: CDR1 MRHNA, CDR2 SNTAGT. The junction had 14 bases not matched to a gene; V was cut back by 6 bases and J by 1 base. The CDR3 consists of 17 residues. As DNA, the CDR3 is TGTGCCAGCAGCCAAGAGTCTAGCGGAGCTCGCCAAGAGACCCAGTACTTC. This encodes CASSQESSGARQETQYF.

This clonotype was found many times. The chain links TRBV28 to TRBJ2-5, with 7 nucleotides matching TRBD2. Germline V CDR1 and CDR2: MDHEN, SYDVKM. The CDR3 loop spans 12 amino acids. J gave up 9 bases and V 1 base, and 2 bases lay outside the gene matches. DNA for the CDR3: TGTGCCAGCAGTTTATACGGACTAGCCCAGTACTTC. Translation: CASSLYGLAQYF.

Of note for this clonotype: One base away lies a much larger clone, so this may be a sequencing read error. The chain combines TRBV14 with TRBJ1-6, with a tentative D call TRBD1 (6 bases). Germline V gives CDR1 SGHDN, CDR2 FVKESK. V was shortened by 4 bases and J by 8 bases, with 15 bases between the two germline ends. The CDR3 runs to 15 residues. The CDR3 loop is CASSPVGRGDSPLHF. The DNA of the CDR3 is TGTGCCAGCAGCCCGGTGGGGAGGGGGGATTCACCCCTCCACTTT.

The genes are TRBV12-3 or TRBV12-4 and TRBJ1-2; no clear D gene. There are 12 residues in the CDR3. V lost 4 bases to trimming and J lost 1 base, with 4 bases between them. The CDR3 DNA sequence: TGTGCCAGCAGTTCTAATAACTATGGCTACACCTTC. This sequence encodes CASSSNNYGYTF.

V gene TRBV19 combines with J gene TRBJ2-7; TRBD2 aligns across 12 bases. J was trimmed by 3 bases and V by 3 bases; bases with no gene match: 3. The CDR3 contains 15 residues. Germline values: CDR1 LNHDA, CDR2 SQIVND (reference sequence). CDR3 nucleotides: TGTGCCAGTAGTATGACTAGCGGGAGTTTCTACGAGCAGTACTTC. It encodes CASSMTSGSFYEQYF.

This clonotype was seen at least ten times. J is TRBJ2-5 and V is TRBV6-1, with D possibly called TRBD1 or TRBD2 (5 bases each). The CDR3 is 12 amino acids. The germline V gene encodes CDR1 MNHNS and CDR2 SASEGT. Trimming cost V 7 bases and J 7 bases, with 13 bases left between them. This CDR3 reads CASKDTGVTQYF. CDR3 bases: TGTGCCAGCAAGGACACCGGGGTGACCCAGTACTTC.

The table lists this clonotype with many counts. The V call is TRBV5-1, the J call TRBJ1-1; TRBD1 might be the D (5 bases). CDR1 is SGHRS and CDR2 is YFSETQ in the germline V gene. Trimming shortened V by 0 bases and J by 4 bases, and 13 bases separated the two germline ends. The CDR3 sequence is 15 residues long. CDR3 sequence: CASSLAPAGGTEAFF. CDR3 bases: TGCGCCAGCAGCTTGGCCCCCGCCGGGGGCACTGAAGCTTTCTTT. The variable domain in full, with the rest retrieved from reference TRBV5-1 and TRBJ1-1, is KAGVTQTPRYLIKTRGQQVTLSCSPISGHRSVSWYQQTPGQGLQFLFEYFSETQRNKGNFPGRFSGRQFSNSRSEMNVSTLELGDSALYLCASSLAPAGGTEAFFGQGTRLTVV.

There are many counts of this clonotype. The chain couples TRBV30 to TRBJ2-5; D remains unclear. CDR3 size: 13 residues. Trimming removed 2 bases at V and 1 base at J, with 8 bases between. Germline lookup yields CDR1 GTSNPN and CDR2 SVGIG (reference sequence). The CDR3 sequence is CAWSLRTQETQYF. The DNA for the CDR3 is TGTGCCTGGAGTTTACGGACCCAAGAGACCCAGTACTTC.

This clonotype was observed a few times. The chain has TRBV28 and TRBJ2-3; no firm D call. This CDR3 region has 14 residues. V shed 5 bases and J shed 5 bases, with 14 bases lying between them. Germline-derived CDR1 and CDR2 are MDHEN and SYDVKM. CDR3 bases: TGTGCCAGCAGTCGACTGTCCTTAGGAGATACGCAGTATTTT. Translated, it gives CASSRLSLGDTQYF.

On this clonotype: A read error may explain this, as a much larger clone is one base away. The rearrangement uses TRBV6-2 or TRBV6-3 and TRBJ2-5, with D possibly being TRBD2 (5 bases). The CDR3 is 13 amino acids. CDR1 and CDR2 from the germline V gene are MNHEY and SVGEGT. CDR3 in DNA: TGTGCCAGCAATTACGTGGGAGAAGAGACCCAGTACTTC. It is translated as CASNYVGEETQYF.

This clonotype was detected a few times. This chain links TRBV5-1 with TRBJ2-7; no clear D. Between the trimmed V and J ends, which lost 0 bases and 3 bases, there was a span of 13 bases. CDR3 length: 15 amino acids. In germline, CDR1 is SGHRS, CDR2 YFSETQ. For the CDR3, the DNA is TGCGCCAGCAGCTTGGCCCGAGGTGGTAACTACGAGCAGTACTTC. It encodes CASSLARGGNYEQYF.

This clonotype showed up just a few times. A read error may explain this, as a much larger clone is one base away. V usage is TRBV6-5 and J usage is TRBJ1-1, with D unclear. Germline assignment: CDR1 MNHEY and CDR2 SVGAGI. The CDR3 sequence is 14 residues long. With 2 bases removed from V and 6 bases from J, the gap between germline ends came to 13 bases. CDR3: CASSYRTPNAEAFF. The CDR3 nucleotides read TGTGCCAGCAGTTACCGGACGCCCAACGCTGAAGCTTTCTTT.